The clone carrying this T cell receptor beta chain came up many times. These data are taken from a study of patients and donors after allogeneic stem cell transplantation. The V end was cut by 3 bases, the J end by 5 bases, with 15 bases between. Per the germline V gene, CDR1 is SGHKS and CDR2 is YYEKEE (reference sequence). The length of the CDR3 is 14 residues. TCRdb processed the RT-PCR reads anew with MiXCR; each CDR3 protein has one entry. The sample includes approximately 21,000 distinct CDR3 sequences, about 30% seen only once; the top ten take around 45%. The chain recombines TRBV5-5 with TRBJ2-7; D uncertain. The material sequenced was blood, either unsorted or a sorted T cell fraction (not recorded which). The receptor was derived from a human donor who was either an allogeneic HSCT recipient or a stem cell or donor lymphocyte infusion donor (not recorded which). It is not recorded whose cells these are; they may come from a transplant donor. DNA for the CDR3: TGTGCCAGCAGCTGGGGTAATAGGTTCCACGAGCAGTACTTC. It codes for CASSWGNRFHEQYF.